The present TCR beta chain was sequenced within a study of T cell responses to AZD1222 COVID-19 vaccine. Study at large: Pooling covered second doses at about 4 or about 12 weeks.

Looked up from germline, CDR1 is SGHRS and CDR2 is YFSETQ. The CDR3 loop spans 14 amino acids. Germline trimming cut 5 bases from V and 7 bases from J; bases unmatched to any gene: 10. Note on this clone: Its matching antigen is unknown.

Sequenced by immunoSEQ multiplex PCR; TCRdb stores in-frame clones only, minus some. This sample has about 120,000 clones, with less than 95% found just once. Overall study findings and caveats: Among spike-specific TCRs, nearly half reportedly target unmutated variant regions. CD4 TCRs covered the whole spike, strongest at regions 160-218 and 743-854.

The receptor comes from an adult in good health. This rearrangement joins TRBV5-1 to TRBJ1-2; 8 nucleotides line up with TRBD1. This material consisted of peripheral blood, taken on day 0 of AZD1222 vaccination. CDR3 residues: CASSPQGDYSGYTF. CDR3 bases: TGCGCCAGCAGTCCACAGGGGGATTATAGTGGCTACACCTTC.